What follows are 30 T cell receptor beta chains derived from one specimen sequenced in a study of STAT5B mutations in CD4+ large granular lymphocyte leukemia. The data were produced by immunoSEQ multiplex PCR, yet TCRdb's version contains in-frame clones alone and is incomplete. This table has around 47,000 clones, 84% appearing once. Source material: CD4+ T cells from blood buffy coats. The receptors come from a human donor in good health.

V is TRBV6-1 and J is TRBJ2-7, with D unresolved. Trimming removed 10 bases from V and 6 bases from J, with 16 bases in between. In germline, CDR1 is MNHNS, CDR2 SASEGT. CDR3 size: 12 residues. The CDR3 protein is CATSPRFFEQYF. CDR3 coding DNA: TGTGCCACCTCGCCTCGTTTCTTCGAGCAGTACTTC.

The DNA for the CDR3 is TGTGCCAGTAGTACCCCCCCACCGGGACAGAGGGCACTGGGTAATCAGCCCCAGCATTTT. Its protein is CASSTPPPGQRALGNQPQHF. V and J are TRBV19 and TRBJ1-5; 7 bases line up with TRBD1. J lost 4 bases, V lost 4 bases, and 22 bases had no gene match. This CDR3 has 20 amino acids. Looked up from germline, CDR1 is LNHDA and CDR2 is SQIVND (reference sequence).

The V gene is TRBV19, the J gene TRBJ1-5; 11 bases align to TRBD1. CDR1 is LNHDA, CDR2 SQIVND, per germline (reference sequence). The CDR3 consists of 15 residues. V dropped 5 bases and J dropped 7; count of bases not matched to a gene: 7. The CDR3 region has the DNA TGTGCCAGTAGTGGGGGACAGGGGGTTTGGCAGCCCCAGCATTTT. This gives the protein CASSGGQGVWQPQHF. Supplemented by reference TRBV19 and TRBJ1-5, the full variable domain reads DGGITQSPKYLFRKEGQNVTLSCEQNLNHDAMYWYRQDPGQGLRLIYYSQIVNDFQKGDIAEGYSVSREKKESFPLTVTSAQKNPTAFYLCASSGGQGVWQPQHFGDGTRLSIL.

The chain combines TRBV10-2 with TRBJ2-5; 10 bases are shared with TRBD2. This CDR3 region has 17 residues. In germline, CDR1 is WSHSY, CDR2 SAAADI. With V trimmed by 3 bases and J by 2 bases, 9 bases remained unmatched. The CDR3 DNA follows: TGCGCCAGCAGTGATGGGGCTAGCGGGGGATTACAAGAGACCCAGTACTTC. It yields the protein CASSDGASGGLQETQYF.

The V call is TRBV5-6, the J call TRBJ2-1; D perhaps matches TRBD2 (7 bases). V was shortened by 3 bases and J by 4 bases, with 17 bases between the two germline ends. The CDR3 loop spans 16 amino acids. Germline CDR1 and CDR2: SGHDT and YYEEEE. The CDR3 reads CASSSVGGPGYNEQFF. CDR3 coding DNA: TGTGCCAGCAGCTCGGTCGGGGGGCCGGGTTACAATGAGCAGTTCTTC.

CDR3 bases: TGTGCCAGCAGTGAGGCCAGTTCCTACGAGCAGTACTTC. Residues: CASSEASSYEQYF. The chain couples TRBV6-1 to TRBJ2-7; no clear D gene. The germline V gene encodes CDR1 MNHNS and CDR2 SASEGT. Trimming pared 3 bases from V and 1 base from J, leaving 7 bases between. The CDR3 contains 13 residues.

The chain is built from TRBV11-3 and TRBJ2-6; 8 bases line up with TRBD2. Germline V gene lookup returns CDR1 SGHNT and CDR2 YENEEA. The junction had 8 bases not matched to a gene; V was cut back by 1 base and J by 3 bases. This CDR3 comprises 18 residues. The CDR3 loop is CASSLVVGRAFGANVLTF. The DNA for the CDR3 is TGTGCCAGCAGCTTAGTTGTCGGGAGGGCCTTTGGGGCCAACGTCCTGACTTTC.

The chain uses TRBV7-9 and TRBJ2-3; D is undetermined. Germline CDR1 is SEHNR and CDR2 is FQNEAQ (reference sequence). The V end lost 5 bases, the J end lost 0 bases, and 12 bases lay between the germline ends. CDR3 length equals 15 residues. The CDR3 is CASSLHLASTDTQYF. The CDR3 region has the DNA TGTGCCAGCAGCCTGCACTTAGCAAGCACAGATACGCAGTATTTT.

The chain links TRBV5-4 to TRBJ2-1; TRBD1 matches at 12 bases. V dropped 4 bases and J dropped 3; count of bases not matched to a gene: 8. The CDR3 loop spans 17 amino acids. CDR1 SGHNT and CDR2 YYREEE come from the germline V gene (reference sequence). The CDR3 here is CASSPGTGGEVYNEQFF. CDR3 nucleotides: TGTGCCAGCAGCCCCGGGACAGGGGGCGAAGTCTACAATGAGCAGTTCTTC.

The genes are TRBV2 and TRBJ2-5, with TRBD1 identical over 8 bases. V lost 4 bases to trimming and J lost 3 bases; unmatched junction nucleotides: 7. The CDR3 length is 15 residues. Germline CDR1 and CDR2: SNHLY and FYNNEI. The CDR3 nucleotides read TGTGCCAGCAGTGCAGCCGGGACAGGAAAAGAGACCCAGTACTTC. This encodes CASSAAGTGKETQYF. The full variable domain, in which reference TRBV2 and TRBJ2-5 provide the parts outside the CDR3, is EPEVTQTPSHQVTQMGQEVILRCVPISNHLYFYWYRQILGQKVEFLVSFYNNEISEKSEIFDDQFSVERPDGSNFTLKIRSTKLEDSAMYFCASSAAGTGKETQYFGPGTRLLVL.

Only one count was recorded for this clone. The rearrangement joins TRBV5-4 to TRBJ1-1; no clear D. From germline, CDR1 is SGHNT and CDR2 YYREEE (reference sequence). This CDR3 has 15 amino acids. V lost 1 base and J 0 bases, leaving 10 bases between the germline ends. The CDR3, as DNA: TGTGCCAGCAGCTTGAAGACAAGAATGAACACTGAAGCTTTCTTT. Protein sequence: CASSLKTRMNTEAFF.

The CDR3 sequence is CAISESYVTAHTEAFF. CDR3 sequence (DNA): TGTGCCATCAGTGAGTCGTACGTCACAGCCCACACTGAAGCTTTCTTT. This chain links TRBV10-3 with TRBJ1-1; D remains ambiguous. The germline V and J ends were trimmed by 0 bases and 3 bases, with 14 bases remaining between them. This CDR3 spans 16 amino acids. Germline values: CDR1 ENHRY, CDR2 SYGVKD.

The chain is built from TRBV28 and TRBJ1-6; maybe TRBD1 (5 bases). The CDR3 consists of 17 residues. Trimming pared 2 bases from V and 3 bases from J, leaving 14 bases between. Germline loops: CDR1 MDHEN, CDR2 SYDVKM. The CDR3 nucleotides read TGTGCCAGCAGTTTAGGCGGGACGATCATCTATAATTCACCCCTCCACTTT. This gives the protein CASSLGGTIIYNSPLHF.

The chain carries TRBV18 and TRBJ2-1, with a tentative D call TRBD1 (5 bases). CDR1 and CDR2 from the germline V gene are KGHSH and LQKENI. The CDR3 consists of 15 residues. Trimming stripped 8 bases from V and 2 bases from J, with 16 bases between. CDR3 amino acids: CASLPRGLAYNEQFF. The CDR3 DNA reads TGTGCCAGCCTTCCAAGGGGCCTAGCCTACAATGAGCAGTTCTTC.

The chain recombines TRBV9 with TRBJ2-2; 14 nucleotides line up with TRBD2. Trimming removed 0 bases from V and 6 bases from J; junction bases left unmatched: 1. The CDR3 length is 16 residues. CDR1 SGDLS and CDR2 YYNGEE come from the germline V gene. The CDR3 region is CASSVGLAGGPGELFF. CDR3 DNA: TGTGCCAGCAGCGTAGGACTAGCGGGGGGGCCCGGGGAGCTGTTTTTT.

The chain employs TRBV15 and TRBJ2-5; D might be TRBD2 (7 bases). Germline V CDR1 and CDR2: LNHNV, YYDKDF (reference sequence). The CDR3 contains 14 residues. Trimming removed 1 base at V and 4 bases at J, with 10 bases between. The CDR3 bases are TGTGCCACCAGCAGAGGGGGAGGGGGAGAGACCCAGTACTTC. Encoded protein: CATSRGGGGETQYF. Filled out from reference TRBV15 and TRBJ2-5, the complete variable domain reads DAMVIQNPRYQVTQFGKPVTLSCSQTLNHNVMYWYQQKSSQAPKLLFHYYDKDFNNEADTPDNFQSRRPNTSFCFLDIRSPGLGDTAMYLCATSRGGGGETQYFGPGTRLLVL.

The V call is TRBV11-3, the J call TRBJ2-1; the match to TRBD2 covers 14 bases. Germline values: CDR1 SGHNT, CDR2 YENEEA. V shed 4 bases, J shed 8 bases, and the junction held 4 bases outside the gene matches. The CDR3 has 15 amino acids. DNA of the CDR3: TGTGCCAGCAGCTCGACTAGCGGGGGGGCTTATGAGCAGTTCTTC. Amino acids: CASSSTSGGAYEQFF.

The chain is built from TRBV5-1 and TRBJ2-2; 11 bases fit TRBD2. The germline CDR1 and CDR2 sequences are SGHRS and YFSETQ. With 3 bases clipped from V and 1 base from J, the junction kept 2 bases outside the gene matches. The CDR3 runs to 16 residues. The CDR3 sequence is CASSSLAGGNTGELFF. CDR3 DNA: TGCGCCAGCAGCTCTCTAGCGGGGGGGAACACCGGGGAGCTGTTTTTT.

V and J are TRBV6-1 and TRBJ1-2; unclear D gene. V lost 6 bases, J lost 4 bases, and 15 bases lay in between. CDR3 length: 14 amino acids. From germline, CDR1 is MNHNS and CDR2 SASEGT. The CDR3 DNA sequence: TGTGCCAGCAGCCGTTCTTCAGTGGGCTATGGCTACACCTTC. This sequence encodes CASSRSSVGYGYTF.

V gene TRBV5-4 combines with J gene TRBJ1-2, with 8 bases identical to TRBD1. Germline V gene sequence: CDR1 SGHNT, CDR2 YYREEE (reference sequence). The length of the CDR3 is 13 residues. The junction had 8 bases not matched to a gene; V was cut back by 6 bases and J by 7 bases. Written as DNA, the CDR3 is TGTGCCAGCAAATGGACAGGGCGGTTTGGCTACACCTTC. Translation gives CASKWTGRFGYTF.

The CDR3 coding sequence is TGTGCCAGCAGTCCCGGGGACAGGGTAAACACAGATACGCAGTATTTT. It encodes CASSPGDRVNTDTQYF. This chain uses TRBV2 with TRBJ2-3; 9 positions match TRBD1. The CDR3 has 16 amino acids. Germline V gene data show CDR1 as SNHLY and CDR2 as FYNNEI. Losses at the gene ends were 5 bases for V and 2 bases for J; bases not matched to a gene: 8.

V gene TRBV11-2 combines with J gene TRBJ2-5; D is possibly TRBD2 (6 bases). This CDR3 spans 15 amino acids. With 1 base removed from V and 5 bases from J, the gap between germline ends came to 14 bases. CDR1 is SGHAT and CDR2 is FQNNGV in the germline V gene. The CDR3: CASSLVGGIVETQYF. The CDR3 DNA is TGTGCCAGCAGCTTAGTTGGAGGGATTGTGGAGACCCAGTACTTC.

This clone has a handful of counts. The chain couples TRBV30 to TRBJ2-7, with 7 nucleotides matching TRBD1. Germline values: CDR1 GTSNPN, CDR2 SVGIG (reference sequence). Trimming at V came to 3 bases and at J to 2 bases, leaving 4 bases not matched to a gene. The CDR3 has 13 residues. The CDR3 reads CAWRTTGTYEQYF. In nucleotides, the CDR3 is TGTGCCTGGAGGACGACAGGGACCTACGAGCAGTACTTC.

The rearrangement joins TRBV11-3 to TRBJ2-7; tentative D call: TRBD2 (7 bases). CDR3 length: 15 amino acids. Per germline, CDR1 SGHNT and CDR2 YENEEA. Between the trimmed V and J ends, which lost 4 bases and 3 bases, there was a span of 16 bases. CDR3 residues: CASSSRGAGNYEQYF. DNA for the CDR3: TGTGCCAGCAGCTCACGGGGGGCAGGGAACTACGAGCAGTACTTC.

The V call is TRBV6-1, the J call TRBJ2-1; TRBD2 matches 7 bases. J was trimmed by 0 bases and V by 3 bases; bases with no gene match: 2. This CDR3 contains 15 residues. Germline assignment: CDR1 MNHNS and CDR2 SASEGT. The CDR3 loop reads CASSERGSSYNEQFF. DNA for the CDR3: TGTGCCAGCAGTGAGCGCGGGAGCTCCTACAATGAGCAGTTCTTC.

This chain uses TRBV5-4 with TRBJ1-1; maybe TRBD1 (6 bases). The V gene lost 3 bases and the J gene lost 2 bases, with 11 bases spanning the gap. Germline V gene lookup returns CDR1 SGHNT and CDR2 YYREEE (reference sequence). The CDR3 length is 14 residues. CDR3 DNA sequence: TGTGCCAGCAGCTCCGGGACACTTAACACTGAAGCTTTCTTT. Its translation: CASSSGTLNTEAFF.

This rearrangement joins TRBV13 to TRBJ2-7; 8 nucleotides line up with TRBD1. V shed 5 bases and J 6 bases; nucleotides not matched to a gene: 12. CDR3 size: 15 residues. CDR1 is PRHDT and CDR2 is FYEKMQ in the germline V gene (reference sequence). The CDR3 DNA reads as TGTGCCAGCAGCAAAGGACAGGGTGTTGCTCGCGAGCAGTACTTC. Translating gives CASSKGQGVAREQYF.

In its sample, this clone was seen a few times. The rearrangement links TRBV19 to TRBJ2-3, with 7 nucleotides matching TRBD1. The CDR3 is made up of 13 amino acids. With 6 bases clipped from V and 3 bases from J, the junction kept 3 bases outside the gene matches. Germline lookup yields CDR1 LNHDA and CDR2 SQIVND (reference sequence). Here the CDR3 reads CASSTGATDTQYF. The CDR3 nucleotides are TGTGCCAGTAGCACAGGGGCGACAGATACGCAGTATTTT.

The chain uses TRBV13 and TRBJ2-1; 11 bases are shared with TRBD2. Per the germline V gene, CDR1 is PRHDT and CDR2 is FYEKMQ (reference sequence). The CDR3 extends over 18 amino acids. After removal of 3 bases from V and 2 bases from J, the junction contained 9 bases not matched to a gene. CDR3 protein: CASSFSYASGGPYNEQFF. The CDR3 region has the DNA TGTGCCAGCAGCTTTAGTTATGCTAGCGGGGGGCCCTACAATGAGCAGTTCTTC.

This rearrangement joins TRBV29-1 to TRBJ1-2, with D possibly matching TRBD1 (5 bases). The V and J ends lost 6 bases and 7 bases respectively, with 12 bases between them. The CDR3 is 11 residues long. Germline CDR1 is SQVTM and CDR2 is ANQGSEA. The CDR3 sequence is CSVIRVGGYTF. The CDR3 DNA sequence: TGCAGCGTAATCAGGGTCGGTGGCTACACCTTC.